Sequencing of this T cell receptor (beta chain) was carried out in a study of T cells after yellow fever vaccination. CDR3 size: 10 residues. Germline lookup yields CDR1 SQVTM and CDR2 ANQGSEA. The germline V and J ends were trimmed by 1 base and 11 bases, with 8 bases remaining between them. Each CDR3 protein is one row after TCRdb ran MiXCR on the 5' RACE reads. The sample has fewer than 650,000 distinct CDR3 sequences, just over 20% seen once; the top ten hold about 17%. Sequenced here: PBMCs, sampled roughly 20 days after the first yellow fever vaccination. The V gene is TRBV29-1, the J gene TRBJ1-2; D is unclear. This clonotype was sampled from a man younger than 35 who received the YFV17D yellow fever vaccine. Here the CDR3 DNA reads TGCAGCGTTGAAGGTATGGAGTACACCTTC. It specifies CSVEGMEYTF.